The clone carrying this TCR beta chain showed up just a few times. The data stem from a study of identical twins. Template switching added a universal primer binding site, and final cDNA carried unique molecular identifiers. MiXCR, applied by TCRdb to the 5' RACE reads, yields one record per CDR3 protein. The table shows 1.5 million to 2 million distinct CDR3 sequences, with about 31% occurring only once. The source is a newborn girl in good health. Material: cord blood.

CDR3 coding DNA: TGCAGTCCAAAGACTAGCGGGAGAGGAGATACGCAGTATTTT. It yields the protein CSPKTSGRGDTQYF. The V gene is TRBV20-1, the J gene TRBJ2-3; TRBD2 aligns across 12 bases. The CDR3 length is 14 residues. Germline CDR1 is DFQATT and CDR2 is SNEGSKA (reference sequence). After removal of 8 bases from V and 5 bases from J, the junction contained 8 bases not matched to a gene.